What follows is one T cell receptor (beta chain) and its context. This record comes from a study of blood T cells in healthy people across ages. Together with a sample-barcoded 5' primer, a J-beta primer mix was included in a second PCR lasting about 7 to 12 cycles. MiXCR was run by TCRdb on the 5' RACE reads, yielding one entry per CDR3 protein. This table has approximately 770,000 distinct CDR3 sequences, 58% appearing once. CDR3 length equals 14 residues. The germline gives CDR1 PRHDT, CDR2 FYEKMQ (reference sequence). The genes are TRBV13 and TRBJ2-7, with D perhaps matching TRBD2 (5 bases). The DNA end is a closer match to TRBJ2-5, so the J assignment may be wrong. Sequenced input: blood. This TCR was recovered from a man aged 30 to 39 in good health. The CDR3 is CASSFFRGTETQYF. For the CDR3, the DNA is TGTGCCAGCAGCTTTTTTCGGGGAACAGAGACCCAGTACTTC.